The 2 T cell receptor beta chains listed next were all sequenced from one sample in a study of human T cells and chemical hapten exposure. Time point in this sample: patch test 3, about 24 weeks after DPC sensitization. Noted treatment: therapeutic diphenylcyclopropenone sensitization with weekly scalp DPC. TCRdb ran MiXCR on the RACE reads and lists one entry per CDR3 protein. The profile shows roughly 50,000 distinct CDR3 sequences, approximately 9.9% of them singletons. The sample in question was whole blood, obtained in connection with sensitization to the hapten diphenylcyclopropenone (DPC). These receptors were taken from a woman in her 40s with alopecia areata. Some clones in this sample may be carry-over from other donors' samples.

This clonotype was seen many times. The rearrangement links TRBV7-8 to TRBJ1-1; D not resolved. Trimming removed 3 bases from V and 5 bases from J, with 10 bases in between. This CDR3 region has 13 residues. In germline, CDR1 is SGHVS, CDR2 FQNEAQ. The chain's CDR3 is CASSLGGRTEAFF. For the CDR3, the DNA is TGTGCCAGCAGCTTGGGTGGGCGTACTGAAGCTTTCTTT.

In its sample, this clonotype was seen a few times. The V call is TRBV20-1, the J call TRBJ1-1; 7 bases map to TRBD1. CDR3 length equals 14 residues. V shed 6 bases and J 5 bases; nucleotides not matched to a gene: 12. CDR1 DFQATT and CDR2 SNEGSKA come from the germline V gene (reference sequence). Here the CDR3 reads CSAEDTTGVTEAFF. In nucleotides, the CDR3 is TGCAGTGCGGAGGATACTACAGGGGTGACTGAAGCTTTCTTT.